This TCR beta chain was recorded in a study of radiation and T cells in renal cell carcinoma. Time point noted: blood 4 weeks post-SBRT, at nephrectomy. The treatment here: 15 Gy SBRT to primary tumor, nephrectomy 4 weeks later. This CDR3 comprises 17 residues. The J segment lost 6 bases and the V segment lost 3 bases, leaving 10 bases of the junction unmatched. Germline CDR1 SGDLS, CDR2 YYNGEE. TCRdb's copy holds only in-frame clones and misses some; the assay was immunoSEQ multiplex PCR. The table has about 170,000 clones, about 87% seen once. This specimen consisted of blood, obtained from a patient whose treatment included radiotherapy and nephrectomy. The receptor was derived from a woman in her fifties or sixties with renal cell carcinoma. The chain combines TRBV9 with TRBJ1-6; 9 nucleotides line up with TRBD1. CDR3 nucleotides: TGTGCCAGCAGCGCCGAGGGGACAGGGATGCGTAATTCACCCCTCCACTTT. Translated: CASSAEGTGMRNSPLHF.